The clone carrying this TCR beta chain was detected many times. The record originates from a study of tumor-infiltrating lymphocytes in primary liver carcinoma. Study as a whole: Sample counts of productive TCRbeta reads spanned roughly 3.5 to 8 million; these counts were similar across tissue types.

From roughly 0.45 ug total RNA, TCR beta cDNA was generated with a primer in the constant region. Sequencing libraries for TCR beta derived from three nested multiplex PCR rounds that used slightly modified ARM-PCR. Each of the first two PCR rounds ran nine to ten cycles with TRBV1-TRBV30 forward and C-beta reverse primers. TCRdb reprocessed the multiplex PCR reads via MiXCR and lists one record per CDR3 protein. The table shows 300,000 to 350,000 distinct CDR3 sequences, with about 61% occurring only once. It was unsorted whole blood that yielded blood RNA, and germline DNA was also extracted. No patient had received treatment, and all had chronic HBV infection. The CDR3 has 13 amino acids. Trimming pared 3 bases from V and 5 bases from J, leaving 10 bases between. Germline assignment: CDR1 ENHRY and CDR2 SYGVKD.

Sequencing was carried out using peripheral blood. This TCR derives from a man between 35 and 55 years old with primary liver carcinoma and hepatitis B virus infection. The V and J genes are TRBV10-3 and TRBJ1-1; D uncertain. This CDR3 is CAISDRTGTEAFF. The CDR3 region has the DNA TGTGCCATCAGTGATAGGACGGGGACTGAAGCTTTCTTT.